This T cell receptor (beta chain) was observed in a study of T-cell reconstitution after alpha-beta-depleted transplantation in children. Using unique molecular identifiers, the investigators prepared the TCRbeta library. TCRdb called the PCR reads again in MiXCR, with one record for every CDR3 protein. The sample has 450,000 to 600,000 distinct CDR3 sequences, about 33% seen once. The TCR originated in a human donor who donated a stem cell graft to a child with aplastic anemia. The sequencing used PBMCs from the stem cell graft donor, collected from the stem cell graft.

The CDR3, as DNA: TGCGCCAGCAGCGGACAGGGTAGCATCACCCAGTACTTC. The encoded protein is CASSGQGSITQYF. The chain is built from TRBV5-1 and TRBJ2-5, with TRBD1 matching 8 bases. J gave up 8 bases and V 4 bases, and 7 bases lay outside the gene matches. This CDR3 contains 13 residues. CDR1 and CDR2 (germline): SGHRS, YFSETQ.